The entry that follows covers one TCR beta chain sequence. This may come from a read error, since a much larger clone is one base off. The sample originates from a study of T cells in Graves' hyperthyroidism and ophthalmopathy. Study context: Peripheral blood sampling occurred at initial diagnosis, before any treatment.

Trimming removed 3 bases from V and 7 bases from J; junction bases left unmatched: 3. The CDR3 sequence is 12 residues long. Germline lookup yields CDR1 PRHDT and CDR2 FYEKMQ (reference sequence). Amplified regions were TCR beta CDR3 sequences from RNA transcripts. The HTBI primer set drove a first-round RT-PCR of the TCR CDR3. TCRdb analysed the multiplex PCR reads with MiXCR anew, one entry per CDR3 protein. The sample consists of 350,000 to 500,000 distinct CDR3 sequences, roughly an eighth of them appearing once. The chain couples TRBV13 to TRBJ2-7; 7 bases agree with TRBD1. The origin of this receptor is a woman aged 18-29 years with Graves' hyperthyroidism. The material sequenced was blood. CDR3: CASSFYRGEQYF. The CDR3 DNA reads as TGTGCCAGCAGCTTTTACAGGGGTGAGCAGTACTTC.